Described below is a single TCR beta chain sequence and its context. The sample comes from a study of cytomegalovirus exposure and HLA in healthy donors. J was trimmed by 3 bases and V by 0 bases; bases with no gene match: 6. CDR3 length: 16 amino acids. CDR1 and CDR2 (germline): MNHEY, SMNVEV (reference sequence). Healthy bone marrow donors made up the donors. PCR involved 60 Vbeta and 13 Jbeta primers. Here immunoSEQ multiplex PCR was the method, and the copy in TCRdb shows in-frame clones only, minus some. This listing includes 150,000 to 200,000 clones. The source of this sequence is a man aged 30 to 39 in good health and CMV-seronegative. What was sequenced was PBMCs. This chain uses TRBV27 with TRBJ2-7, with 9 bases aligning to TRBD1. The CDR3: CASSLSAGTGYYEQYF. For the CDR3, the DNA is TGTGCCAGCAGTTTATCGGCCGGGACAGGGTACTACGAGCAGTACTTC.